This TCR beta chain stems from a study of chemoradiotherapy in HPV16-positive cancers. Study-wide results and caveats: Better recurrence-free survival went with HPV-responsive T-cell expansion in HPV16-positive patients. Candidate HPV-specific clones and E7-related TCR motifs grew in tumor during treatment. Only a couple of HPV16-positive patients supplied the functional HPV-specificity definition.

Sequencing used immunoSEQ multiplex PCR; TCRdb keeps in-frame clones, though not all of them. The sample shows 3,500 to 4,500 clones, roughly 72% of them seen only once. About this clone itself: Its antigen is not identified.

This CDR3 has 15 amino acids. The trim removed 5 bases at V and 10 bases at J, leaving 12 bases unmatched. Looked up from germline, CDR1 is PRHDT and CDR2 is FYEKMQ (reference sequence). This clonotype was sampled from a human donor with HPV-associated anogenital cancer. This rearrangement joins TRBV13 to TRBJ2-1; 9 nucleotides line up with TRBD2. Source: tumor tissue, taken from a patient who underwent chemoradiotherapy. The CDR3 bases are TGTGCCAGCAGCCCATCGGGAGCGGGAGGTCGCGAGCAGTTCTTC. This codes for CASSPSGAGGREQFF.